The present TCR beta chain was sequenced within a study of technical replicates of blood from a handful of donors. Libraries were prepared by immunoSEQ multiplex PCR; TCRdb keeps only in-frame clonotypes and omits some of them. This sample has 55,000 to 75,000 clones, with 80% to 95% found just once. Trimming left V 5 bases short and J 6 bases short, with 6 bases between. The CDR3 is made up of 11 amino acids. Germline V gives CDR1 LNHNV, CDR2 YYDKDF (reference sequence). Sequencing was carried out using PBMCs. The clonotype originates from a human donor in good health. Some clones in this sample may be carry-over from other donors' samples. V gene TRBV15 combines with J gene TRBJ2-3, with D perhaps TRBD2 (6 bases). This chain's CDR3 is CATSGGDTQYF. The CDR3 nucleotides read TGTGCCACCAGCGGGGGGGATACGCAGTATTTT.